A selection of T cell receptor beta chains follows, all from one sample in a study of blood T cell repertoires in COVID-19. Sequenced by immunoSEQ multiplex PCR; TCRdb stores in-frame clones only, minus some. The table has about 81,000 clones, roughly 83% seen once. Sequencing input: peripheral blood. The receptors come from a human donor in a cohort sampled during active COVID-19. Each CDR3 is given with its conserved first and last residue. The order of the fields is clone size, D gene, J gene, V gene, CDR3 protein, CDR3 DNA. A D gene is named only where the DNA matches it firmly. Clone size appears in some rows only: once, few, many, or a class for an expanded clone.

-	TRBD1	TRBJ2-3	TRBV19	CASSTRQGSSTDTQYF	TGTGCCAGTAGTACCCGACAGGGTTCTAGCACAGATACGCAGTATTTT
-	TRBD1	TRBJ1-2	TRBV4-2	CASSEGGQGNYGYTF	TGTGCCAGCAGCGAAGGGGGACAGGGAAACTATGGCTACACCTTC
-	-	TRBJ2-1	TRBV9	CASSVASNEQFF	TGTGCCAGCAGCGTAGCTTCCAATGAGCAGTTCTTC
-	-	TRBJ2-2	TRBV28	CASRGSWRTGELFF	TGTGCCAGCAGGGGGAGCTGGCGCACCGGGGAGCTGTTTTTT
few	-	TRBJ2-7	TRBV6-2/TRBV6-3	CASSYGGSGYEQYF	TGTGCCAGCAGTTACGGTGGTAGCGGATACGAGCAGTACTTC
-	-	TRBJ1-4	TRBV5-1	CASSWGDATNEKLFF	TGCGCCAGCAGCTGGGGAGATGCAACTAATGAAAAACTGTTTTTT
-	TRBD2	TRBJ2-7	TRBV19	CASSSGLSSYEQYF	TGTGCCAGCAGTAGCGGGTTGAGCTCCTACGAGCAGTACTTC
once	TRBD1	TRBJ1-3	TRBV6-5	CAGSSGTGSGNTIYF	TGTGCCGGCAGTTCCGGGACAGGGTCTGGAAACACCATATATTTT
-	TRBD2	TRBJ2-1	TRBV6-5	CASRLTSGTYNEQFF	TGTGCCAGCAGATTAACTAGCGGGACCTACAATGAGCAGTTCTTC
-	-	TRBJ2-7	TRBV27	CASSFTRGYEQYF	TGTGCCAGCAGTTTCACCAGGGGATACGAGCAGTACTTC
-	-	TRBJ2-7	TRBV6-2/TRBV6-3	CASSRTVHYEQYF	TGTGCCAGCAGTAGGACAGTCCACTACGAGCAGTACTTC
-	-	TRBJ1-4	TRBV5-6	CATGSGGINEKLFF	TGTGCCACGGGGTCTGGGGGCATTAATGAAAAACTGTTTTTT
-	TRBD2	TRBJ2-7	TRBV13	CASSLVSGGGDEQYF	TGTGCCAGCAGCTTAGTTTCGGGGGGAGGAGACGAGCAGTACTTC
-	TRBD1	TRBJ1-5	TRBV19	CASSKRTGNQPQHF	TGTGCCAGTAGTAAACGGACAGGGAATCAGCCCCAGCATTTT
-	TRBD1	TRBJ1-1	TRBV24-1	CATSDGTEALNTEAFF	TGTGCCACCAGTGATGGGACAGAAGCCTTGAACACTGAAGCTTTCTTT
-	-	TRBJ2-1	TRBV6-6	CASSYSSSNNEQFF	TGTGCCAGCAGTTATTCTTCTAGCAACAATGAGCAGTTCTTC
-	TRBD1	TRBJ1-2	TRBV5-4	CASRPGQVESRDTF	TGTGCCAGCAGACCCGGACAGGTGGAATCAAGAGACACCTTC
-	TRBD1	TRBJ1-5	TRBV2	CASSADREVEPQHF	TGTGCCAGCAGTGCGGACAGGGAGGTCGAGCCCCAGCATTTT
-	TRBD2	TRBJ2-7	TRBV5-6	CASSPDLLALSYEQYF	TGTGCCAGCAGCCCGGATCTACTAGCGCTGTCCTACGAGCAGTACTTC
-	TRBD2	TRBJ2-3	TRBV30	CAWGAGVGTDTQYF	TGTGCCTGGGGGGCGGGAGTAGGGACAGATACGCAGTATTTT
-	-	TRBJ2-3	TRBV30	CAWSVKSGTDTQYF	TGTGCCTGGAGTGTAAAATCAGGCACAGATACGCAGTATTTT
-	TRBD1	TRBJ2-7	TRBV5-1	CASSPGPGTGFRYEQYF	TGCGCCAGCAGCCCGGGTCCCGGGACAGGGTTCAGGTACGAGCAGTACTTC
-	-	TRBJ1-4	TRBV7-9	CASSSGSRTTNEKLFF	TGTGCCAGCAGCTCCGGGAGTCGCACAACTAATGAAAAACTGTTTTTT
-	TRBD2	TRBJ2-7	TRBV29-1	CSIRSGLAGAEQYF	TGCAGCATCCGATCTGGACTAGCGGGAGCCGAGCAGTACTTC
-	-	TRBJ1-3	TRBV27	CASSPVRGDTIYF	TGTGCCAGCAGCCCCGTCCGTGGAGACACCATATATTTT
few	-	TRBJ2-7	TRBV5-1	CASSPRQGGTYEQYF	TGCGCCAGCAGCCCACGACAGGGAGGAACCTACGAGCAGTACTTC
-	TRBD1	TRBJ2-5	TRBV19	CASSTSHQGAETQYF	TGTGCCAGTAGTACCTCCCATCAGGGGGCTGAGACCCAGTACTTC
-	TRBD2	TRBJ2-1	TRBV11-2	CASSLGPGLAYNEQFF	TGTGCCAGCAGCTTAGGGCCGGGACTAGCCTACAATGAGCAGTTCTTC
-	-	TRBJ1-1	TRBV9	CASSVLERTEAFF	TGTGCCAGCAGCGTTTTGGAGAGGACTGAAGCTTTCTTT
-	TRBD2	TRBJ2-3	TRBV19	CASSTGPLGLAGTDTQYF	TGTGCCAGTAGTACAGGACCCCTGGGACTAGCGGGAACAGATACGCAGTATTTT
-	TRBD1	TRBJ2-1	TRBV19	CASSITGASNEQFF	TGTGCCAGTAGTATAACAGGGGCGTCGAATGAGCAGTTCTTC
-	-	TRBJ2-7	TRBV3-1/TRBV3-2	CASSSGRYYEQYF	TGTGCCAGCAGTAGCGGACGATACTACGAGCAGTACTTC
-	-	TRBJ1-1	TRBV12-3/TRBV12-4	CASSLSEGVEAFF	TGTGCCAGCAGTTTATCGGAGGGTGTTGAAGCTTTCTTT
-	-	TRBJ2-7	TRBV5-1	CASSTSGFTYEQYF	TGCGCCAGCAGCACCTCCGGGTTCACCTACGAGCAGTACTTC
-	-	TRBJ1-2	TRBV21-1	CATSVDYGYTF	TGTGCCACCTCGGTGGACTATGGCTACACCTTC
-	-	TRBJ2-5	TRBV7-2	CASSGQPGGETQYF	TGTGCCAGCAGCGGCCAGCCCGGGGGAGAGACCCAGTACTTC
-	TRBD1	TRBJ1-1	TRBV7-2	CASSFRTGIEAFF	TGTGCCAGCAGCTTTAGGACAGGGATTGAAGCTTTCTTT
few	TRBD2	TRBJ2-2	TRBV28	CASSRAASGRAGELFF	TGTGCCAGCAGCCGGGCGGCTAGCGGGAGGGCCGGGGAGCTGTTTTTT
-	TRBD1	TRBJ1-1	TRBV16	CASSFGQGLTEAFF	TGTGCCAGCAGCTTCGGACAGGGTCTCACTGAAGCTTTCTTT
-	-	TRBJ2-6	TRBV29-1	CSVLSASGANVLTF	TGCAGCGTGTTGAGTGCTTCTGGGGCCAACGTCCTGACTTTC
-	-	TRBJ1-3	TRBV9	CASSGPTGDGNTIYF	TGTGCCAGCAGCGGCCCGACAGGTGATGGAAACACCATATATTTT
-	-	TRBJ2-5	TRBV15	CATKLTRRGFQETQYF	TGTGCCACCAAACTAACCCGAAGGGGGTTTCAAGAGACCCAGTACTTC
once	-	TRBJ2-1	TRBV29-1	CSVETGDNYNEQFF	TGCAGCGTTGAAACCGGGGACAACTACAATGAGCAGTTCTTC
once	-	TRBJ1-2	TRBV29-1	CSVGVDAEGDYGYTF	TGCAGCGTTGGGGTAGACGCAGAGGGGGACTATGGCTACACCTTC
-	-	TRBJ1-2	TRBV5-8	CASSPRTATNYGYTF	TGTGCCAGCAGCCCTCGGACAGCAACTAACTATGGCTACACCTTC
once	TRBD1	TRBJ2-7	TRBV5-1	CASRISGTGIYEQYF	TGCGCCAGCCGCATTTCCGGGACAGGGATCTACGAGCAGTACTTC
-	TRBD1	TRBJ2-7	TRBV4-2	CASSQDRAGTGVTKQYF	TGTGCCAGCAGCCAAGATCGGGCCGGGACAGGGGTTACGAAGCAGTACTTC
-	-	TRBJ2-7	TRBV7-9	CASSNRGEQYF	TGTGCCAGCAGCAATCGGGGGGAGCAGTACTTC
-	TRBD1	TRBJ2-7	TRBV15	CATSRGSTGSEQYF	TGTGCCACCAGCAGAGGGTCGACAGGGTCCGAGCAGTACTTC
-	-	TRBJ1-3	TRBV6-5	CASSFGQSSGNTIYF	TGTGCCAGCAGTTTTGGACAGAGCTCTGGAAACACCATATATTTT
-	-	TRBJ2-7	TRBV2	CASIAQENSYEQYF	TGTGCCAGCATCGCACAGGAGAACTCCTACGAGCAGTACTTC
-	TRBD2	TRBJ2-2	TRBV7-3	CASSSGGSGIGYTGELFF	TGTGCCAGCAGCTCCGGGGGTAGCGGGATAGGGTACACCGGGGAGCTGTTTTTT
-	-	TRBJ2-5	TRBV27	CASSLSRETQYF	TGTGCCAGCAGTTTATCTCGGGAGACCCAGTACTTC
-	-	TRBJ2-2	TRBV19	CASSMMASATGELFF	TGTGCCAGTAGTATGATGGCTAGCGCAACCGGGGAGCTGTTTTTT
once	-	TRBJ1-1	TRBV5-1	CASSLSGRGTEAFF	TGCGCCAGCAGCTTGTCCGGAAGGGGCACTGAAGCTTTCTTT
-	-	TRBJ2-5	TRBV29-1	CSVDRRVQETQYF	TGCAGCGTTGATAGACGGGTCCAAGAGACCCAGTACTTC
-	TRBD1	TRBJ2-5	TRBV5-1	CASSSGQGLPETQYF	TGCGCCAGCAGCAGCGGACAGGGCCTTCCGGAGACCCAGTACTTC
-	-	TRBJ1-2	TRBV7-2	CASSLGTLQSYGYTF	TGTGCCAGCAGCCTCGGGACACTACAATCCTATGGCTACACCTTC
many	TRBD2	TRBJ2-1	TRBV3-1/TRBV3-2	CASSQVPRGASNEQFF	TGTGCCAGCAGCCAAGTTCCGCGGGGGGCGAGTAATGAGCAGTTCTTC
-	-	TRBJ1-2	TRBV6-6	CASSSLSPGQPYGYTF	TGTGCCAGCAGTTCCCTCTCTCCCGGACAGCCCTATGGCTACACCTTC